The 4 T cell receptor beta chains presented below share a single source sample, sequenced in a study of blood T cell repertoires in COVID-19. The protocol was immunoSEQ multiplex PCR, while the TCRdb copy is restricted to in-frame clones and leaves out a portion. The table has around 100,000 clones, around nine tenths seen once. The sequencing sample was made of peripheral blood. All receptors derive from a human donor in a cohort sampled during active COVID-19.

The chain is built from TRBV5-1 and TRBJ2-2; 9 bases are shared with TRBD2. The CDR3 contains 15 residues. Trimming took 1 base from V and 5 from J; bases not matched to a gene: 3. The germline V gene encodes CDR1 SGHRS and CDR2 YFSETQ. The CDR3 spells CASSLLAGPTGELFF. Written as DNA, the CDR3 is TGCGCCAGCAGCTTGCTAGCGGGGCCTACCGGGGAGCTGTTTTTT. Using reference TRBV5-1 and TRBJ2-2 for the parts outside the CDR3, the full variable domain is KAGVTQTPRYLIKTRGQQVTLSCSPISGHRSVSWYQQTPGQGLQFLFEYFSETQRNKGNFPGRFSGRQFSNSRSEMNVSTLELGDSALYLCASSLLAGPTGELFFGEGSRLTVL.

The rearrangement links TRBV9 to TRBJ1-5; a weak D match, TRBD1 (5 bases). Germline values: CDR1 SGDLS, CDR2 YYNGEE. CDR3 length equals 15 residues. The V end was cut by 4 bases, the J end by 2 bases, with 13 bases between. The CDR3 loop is CASSPPGGGNQPQHF. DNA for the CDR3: TGTGCCAGCAGCCCCCCGGGGGGTGGCAATCAGCCCCAGCATTTT.

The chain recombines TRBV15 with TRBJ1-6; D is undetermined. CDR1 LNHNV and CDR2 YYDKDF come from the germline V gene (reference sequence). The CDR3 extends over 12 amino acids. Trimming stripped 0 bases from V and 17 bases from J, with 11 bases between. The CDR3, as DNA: TGTGCCACCAGCAGAGATTTCGGGTCGGTCCACTTT. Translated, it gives CATSRDFGSVHF. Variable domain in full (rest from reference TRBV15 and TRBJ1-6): DAMVIQNPRYQVTQFGKPVTLSCSQTLNHNVMYWYQQKSSQAPKLLFHYYDKDFNNEADTPDNFQSRRPNTSFCFLDIRSPGLGDTAMYLCATSRDFGSVHFGNGTRLTVT.

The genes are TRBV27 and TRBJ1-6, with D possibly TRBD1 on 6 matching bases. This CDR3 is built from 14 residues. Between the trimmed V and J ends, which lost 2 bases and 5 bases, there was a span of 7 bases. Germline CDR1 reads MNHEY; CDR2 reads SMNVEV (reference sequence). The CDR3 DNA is TGTGCCAGCAGTTTAAACAGGGATAATTCACCCCTCCACTTT. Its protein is CASSLNRDNSPLHF.